These 8 T cell receptor beta chains share one sample of origin, sequenced in a study of T-cell reconstitution after alpha-beta-depleted transplantation in children. As it was prepared, the TCRbeta library received unique molecular identifiers. From the PCR reads, TCRdb called clonotypes with MiXCR, one entry per CDR3 protein. Of hundreds of thousands of distinct CDR3 sequences in the sample, around 19% were seen once. Sequencing was performed on PBMCs from the stem cell graft donor, taken from the stem cell graft. These receptors all come from a human donor who donated a stem cell graft to a child with acute lymphoblastic leukemia.

A few counts support this clonotype. The chain recombines TRBV29-1 with TRBJ2-1; 7 positions match TRBD2. J gave up 7 bases and V 6 bases, and 12 bases lay outside the gene matches. Per germline, CDR1 SQVTM and CDR2 ANQGSEA. The CDR3 extends over 14 amino acids. The CDR3 is CSVELGLGRNEQFF. CDR3 bases: TGCAGCGTCGAACTTGGACTAGGAAGGAATGAGCAGTTCTTC.

A few counts support this clonotype. V usage is TRBV2 and J usage is TRBJ1-2; D unresolved. Germline values: CDR1 SNHLY, CDR2 FYNNEI. V lost 5 bases to trimming and J lost 1 base, with 5 bases between them. The length of the CDR3 is 12 residues. CDR3 loop: CASSPHNYGYTF. CDR3 DNA: TGTGCCAGCAGTCCCCATAACTATGGCTACACCTTC.

The chain employs TRBV4-1 and TRBJ2-4, with 9 nucleotides matching TRBD1. With 1 base clipped from V and 0 bases from J, the junction kept 22 bases outside the gene matches. The CDR3 sequence is 23 residues long. From germline, CDR1 is MGHRA and CDR2 YSYEKL. The CDR3 bases are TGCGCCAGCAGCCAAGCAACATTTACCGGGACAGGGAAGGCCCTAATAGCCAAAAACATTCAGTACTTC. The encoded protein is CASSQATFTGTGKALIAKNIQYF.

This clonotype came up a few times. This chain links TRBV5-1 with TRBJ2-3, with no clear D. V shed 4 bases and J shed 6 bases, with 9 bases lying between them. CDR3 length: 12 residues. The germline V gene encodes CDR1 SGHRS and CDR2 YFSETQ. CDR3 sequence: CASSMTWDTQYF. The CDR3 nucleotides are TGCGCCAGCAGCATGACCTGGGATACGCAGTATTTT.

This clonotype has just a few counts. This rearrangement joins TRBV5-1 to TRBJ2-4, with D unresolved. V shed 2 bases and J shed 0 bases, with 6 bases lying between them. The CDR3 has 14 residues. CDR1 and CDR2 (germline): SGHRS, YFSETQ. The CDR3: CASSFEEAKNIQYF. CDR3 DNA: TGCGCCAGCAGCTTCGAAGAAGCCAAAAACATTCAGTACTTC.

The chain joins TRBV4-1 to TRBJ2-2; the D call may be TRBD1 or TRBD2 (5 bases each). Germline CDR1 is MGHRA and CDR2 is YSYEKL. Between the trimmed V and J ends, which lost 3 bases and 6 bases, there was a span of 26 bases. This CDR3 has 19 residues. The CDR3 here is CASSHSRERIFGRAGELFF. The CDR3 DNA sequence: TGCGCCAGCAGCCACTCCAGGGAGAGGATTTTCGGCCGGGCCGGGGAGCTGTTTTTT.

This clonotype turned up a few times. The chain uses TRBV5-6 and TRBJ1-5; D not resolved. Trimming left V 2 bases short and J 1 base short, with 13 bases between. CDR1 is SGHDT, CDR2 YYEEEE, per germline. CDR3 length: 16 amino acids. The CDR3 protein is CASSFFAGPSNQPQHF. In DNA form, the CDR3 reads TGTGCCAGCAGCTTTTTTGCCGGGCCCAGCAATCAGCCCCAGCATTTT.

This clonotype was detected once. A read error may explain this, as a much larger clone is one base away. V is TRBV5-1 and J is TRBJ1-2; tentative D call: TRBD1 (6 bases). This CDR3 has 14 amino acids. Germline-derived CDR1 and CDR2 are SGHRS and YFSETQ. CDR3 region: CASSLEQGHYGYPF. In nucleotides, the CDR3 is TGCGCCAGCAGCTTGGAACAGGGACACTATGGCTACCCCTTC.